This entry lists 18 T cell receptor beta chains sequenced from one sample in a study of T cell repertoires in cytomegalovirus infection. From the reads, TCRdb called clonotypes with MiXCR, one entry per CDR3 protein. The sample lists 310,000 or so distinct CDR3 sequences, around 25% occurring once. Material for sequencing was PBMCs. These TCRs come from a human donor in good health (CMV status not recorded). Some clones in this sample may be carry-over from other donors' samples.

This clonotype was detected ten times or more. The chain uses TRBV7-2 and TRBJ1-4; 12 bases agree with TRBD1. There are 20 residues in the CDR3. Germline CDR1 and CDR2: SGHTA and FQGNSA. V trimming: 5 bases; J trimming: 5 bases; junction bases outside the gene matches: 18. CDR3 in amino acids: CASSTFPGTGGGSSNEKLFF. The CDR3 nucleotides read TGTGCCAGCAGCACCTTCCCCGGGACAGGGGGCGGCTCATCAAATGAAAAACTGTTTTTT. Based on the CDR3 plus reference TRBV7-2 and TRBJ1-4, the full variable domain is GAGVSQSPSNKVTEKGKDVELRCDPISGHTALYWYRQSLGQGLEFLIYFQGNSAPDKSGLPSDRFSAERTGGSVSTLTIQRTQQEDSAVYLCASSTFPGTGGGSSNEKLFFGSGTQLSVL.

In its sample, this clonotype was seen a few times. The rearrangement uses TRBV11-2 and TRBJ2-1, with TRBD2 matching over 9 bases. CDR3 length equals 16 residues. CDR1 is SGHAT, CDR2 FQNNGV, per germline. Trimming took 1 base from V and 8 from J; bases not matched to a gene: 9. CDR3 coding DNA: TGTGCCAGCAGCTTAGGGCTGCGGGGGGGTCTTGATGAGCAGTTCTTC. This sequence encodes CASSLGLRGGLDEQFF.

The sample holds a few counts of this clonotype. This chain uses TRBV6-1 with TRBJ2-2, with 9 nucleotides matching TRBD2. Losses at the gene ends were 10 bases for V and 0 bases for J; bases not matched to a gene: 12. Looked up from germline, CDR1 is MNHNS and CDR2 is SASEGT. This CDR3 has 17 amino acids. The CDR3 coding sequence is TGTGCCACCCAGTGGATAGCGGGAGTTCCGAACACCGGGGAGCTGTTTTTT. This sequence encodes CATQWIAGVPNTGELFF.

The gene calls are TRBV29-1 and TRBJ1-1; TRBD1 is a possible D gene (5 bases). V gave up 5 bases and J gave up 1 base, with 8 bases separating them. Germline CDR1 and CDR2: SQVTM and ANQGSEA. This CDR3 region has 12 residues. CDR3 bases: TGCAGCGTTCGTAGGGGGAACACTGAAGCTTTCTTT. It is translated as CSVRRGNTEAFF.

This chain links TRBV20-1 with TRBJ2-7; 12 positions agree with TRBD2. The V and J ends lost 5 bases and 3 bases, in that order; junction bases with no gene match: 5. This CDR3 is built from 14 residues. Germline CDR1 and CDR2: DFQATT and SNEGSKA (reference sequence). CDR3 in DNA: TGCAGTGCTTCGTTGGGACTAGCGGGCTACGAGCAGTACTTC. Translation gives CSASLGLAGYEQYF.

CDR3 loop: CASDPGQANYGYTF. CDR3 nucleotide sequence: TGTGCCAGTGACCCCGGCCAGGCTAACTATGGCTACACCTTC. This sequence joins TRBV19 and TRBJ1-2; D gene ambiguous. CDR3 size: 14 residues. The V end was cut by 8 bases, the J end by 0 bases, with 13 bases between. CDR1 is LNHDA, CDR2 SQIVND, per germline (reference sequence). The full variable domain, its missing parts supplied by reference TRBV19 and TRBJ1-2, is DGGITQSPKYLFRKEGQNVTLSCEQNLNHDAMYWYRQDPGQGLRLIYYSQIVNDFQKGDIAEGYSVSREKKESFPLTVTSAQKNPTAFYLCASDPGQANYGYTFGSGTRLTVV.

At least ten counts were recorded for this clonotype. This sequence joins TRBV5-5 and TRBJ2-7; 12 nucleotides match TRBD2. The CDR3 length is 15 residues. CDR1 is SGHKS and CDR2 is YYEKEE in the germline V gene (reference sequence). Trimming cost V 4 bases and J 6 bases; bases outside gene matches: 8. In DNA, the CDR3 is TGTGCCAGCAGCCTTCTAGCGGGAGGGCCCGTCGAGCAGTACTTC. Protein product: CASSLLAGGPVEQYF.

CDR3 DNA sequence: TGTGCCATCAGTGAGACAGCCAGCAATCAGCCCCAGCATTTT. It translates to CAISETASNQPQHF. The chain recombines TRBV10-3 with TRBJ1-5; D not resolved. Per germline, CDR1 ENHRY and CDR2 SYGVKD. CDR3 length equals 14 residues. V was cut by 2 bases and J by 1 base, with 6 bases left in between.

At least ten counts were recorded for this clonotype. This chain uses TRBV6-6 with TRBJ1-4, with D hard to call. V lost 7 bases and J 4 bases, leaving 13 bases between the germline ends. The CDR3 spans 14 residues. Germline V gene data show CDR1 as MNHNY and CDR2 as SVGAGI (reference sequence). For the CDR3, the DNA is TGTGCCAGCACCCCTCTCGGGATTAATGAAAAACTGTTTTTT. Translated: CASTPLGINEKLFF.

V and J are TRBV20-1 and TRBJ2-3; maybe TRBD2 (6 bases). The CDR3 spans 14 residues. The germline V and J ends were trimmed by 6 bases and 0 bases, with 13 bases remaining between them. Germline CDR1 and CDR2: DFQATT and SNEGSKA (reference sequence). The CDR3 DNA follows: TGCAGTGCGCAGGAGGGCCCTAGCACAGATACGCAGTATTTT. Its protein product is CSAQEGPSTDTQYF.

This clonotype was seen only a few times. The chain uses TRBV10-3 and TRBJ1-4; D unclear. Trimming took 8 bases from V and 7 from J, leaving 11 bases between them. This CDR3 has 12 residues. CDR1 is ENHRY, CDR2 SYGVKD, per germline. The CDR3 DNA reads TGTGCCATCCTACCCGGAGGTGAAAAACTGTTTTTT. It codes for CAILPGGEKLFF.

J is TRBJ2-2 and V is TRBV18; D might be TRBD1 or TRBD2, each matching 5 bases. Trimming shortened V by 0 bases and J by 4 bases, and 9 bases separated the two germline ends. Germline V gives CDR1 KGHSH, CDR2 LQKENI. The CDR3 spans 15 residues. CDR3 DNA: TGTGCCAGCTCACCACCGAAGGGGAGCACCGGGGAGCTGTTTTTT. This encodes CASSPPKGSTGELFF.

V usage is TRBV6-2 or TRBV6-3 and J usage is TRBJ2-7; no firm D call. The length of the CDR3 is 11 residues. Germline CDR1 reads MNHEY; CDR2 reads SVGEGT. Trimming removed 6 bases at V and 5 bases at J, with 8 bases between. CDR3 protein: CASRYIHEQYF. The CDR3 coding sequence is TGTGCCAGCAGATATATCCACGAGCAGTACTTC.

Many counts were recorded for this clonotype. The chain recombines TRBV7-2 with TRBJ2-2; 14 bases align to TRBD2. The V and J ends lost 6 bases and 4 bases, in that order; junction bases with no gene match: 7. CDR3 length: 17 residues. Germline CDR1 reads SGHTA; CDR2 reads FQGNSA. The CDR3 is CASRQTSGGASTGELFF. The CDR3 DNA reads TGTGCCAGCAGGCAGACTAGCGGGGGGGCCTCCACCGGGGAGCTGTTTTTT.

The gene calls are TRBV4-1 and TRBJ2-3; TRBD1 or TRBD2 may be the D gene (5 bases each). V dropped 2 bases and J dropped 3 bases, with 9 bases sitting between them. CDR1 is MGHRA and CDR2 is YSYEKL in the germline V gene. The CDR3 extends over 14 amino acids. The CDR3 here is CASSQWGGTDTQYF. The CDR3 nucleotides read TGCGCCAGCAGCCAATGGGGCGGGACAGATACGCAGTATTTT.

This chain connects TRBV2 to TRBJ2-2; no firm D call. CDR3 length equals 15 residues. The germline gives CDR1 SNHLY, CDR2 FYNNEI. V shed 4 bases and J shed 1 base, with 10 bases lying between them. CDR3 loop: CASSVSGVNTGELFF. CDR3 DNA sequence: TGTGCCAGCAGTGTGTCCGGAGTGAACACCGGGGAGCTGTTTTTT.

This clonotype was observed many times. The junction departs from the called germline gene at one end, perhaps through a read error. V gene TRBV6-1 combines with J gene TRBJ1-2; 7 bases are a match to TRBD1. CDR1 is MNHNS, CDR2 SASEGT, per germline. The CDR3 is made up of 13 amino acids. The CDR3 here is CASSGFWTGGFRF. CDR3 in DNA: TGTGCCAGCAGTGGGTTTTGGACAGGCGGCTTCCGCTTC.

This clonotype came up a few times. V and J are TRBV7-6 and TRBJ2-7, with D possibly being TRBD2 (5 bases). V was trimmed by 1 base and J by 11 bases, leaving 9 bases between them. This CDR3 is built from 11 residues. The germline gives CDR1 SGHVS, CDR2 FNYEAQ. DNA for the CDR3: TGTGCCAGCAGCTTAGGGATGGAGGAGTACTTC. This codes for CASSLGMEEYF.